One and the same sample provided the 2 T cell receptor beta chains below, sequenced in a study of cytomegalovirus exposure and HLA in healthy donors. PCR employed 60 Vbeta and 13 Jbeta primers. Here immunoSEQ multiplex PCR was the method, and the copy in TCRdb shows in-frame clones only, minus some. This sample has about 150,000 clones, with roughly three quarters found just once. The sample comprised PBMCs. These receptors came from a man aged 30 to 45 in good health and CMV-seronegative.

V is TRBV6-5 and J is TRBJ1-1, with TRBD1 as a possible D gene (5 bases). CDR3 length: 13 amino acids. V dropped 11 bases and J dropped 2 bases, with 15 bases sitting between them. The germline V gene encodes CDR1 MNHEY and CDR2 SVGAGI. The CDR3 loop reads CARNRRVNTEAFF. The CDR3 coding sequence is TGTGCCCGAAATCGCAGGGTTAACACTGAAGCTTTCTTT.

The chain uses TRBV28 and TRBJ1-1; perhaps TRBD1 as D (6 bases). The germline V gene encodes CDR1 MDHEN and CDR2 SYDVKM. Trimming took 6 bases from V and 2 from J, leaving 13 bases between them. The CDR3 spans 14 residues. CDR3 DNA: TGTGCCAGCAGAAACAGGGTATATAACACTGAAGCTTTCTTT. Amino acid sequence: CASRNRVYNTEAFF.